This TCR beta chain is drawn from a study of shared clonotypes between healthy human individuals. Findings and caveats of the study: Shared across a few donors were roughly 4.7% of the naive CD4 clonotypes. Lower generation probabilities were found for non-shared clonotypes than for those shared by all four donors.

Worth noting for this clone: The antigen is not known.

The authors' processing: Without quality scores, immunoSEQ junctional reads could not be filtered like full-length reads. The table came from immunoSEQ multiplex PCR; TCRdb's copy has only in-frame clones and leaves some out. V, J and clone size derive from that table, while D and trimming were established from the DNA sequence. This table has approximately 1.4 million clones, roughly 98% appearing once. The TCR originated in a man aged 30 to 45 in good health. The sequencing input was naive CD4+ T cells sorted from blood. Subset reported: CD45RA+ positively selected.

The CDR3 loop reads CASSRERTRSNEQFF. Written as DNA, the CDR3 is TGTGCCAGCAGCCGGGAGAGGACTAGGTCCAATGAGCAGTTCTTC. The rearrangement links TRBV14 to TRBJ2-1; 7 bases match TRBD2. After removal of 4 bases from V and 6 bases from J, the junction contained 9 bases not matched to a gene. The CDR3 consists of 15 residues. Germline CDR1 reads SGHDN; CDR2 reads FVKESK.